Presented here are 32 T cell receptor beta chains from one specimen sequenced in a study of pediatric ulcerative colitis. Sequenced by immunoSEQ multiplex PCR; TCRdb stores in-frame clones only, minus some. The repertoire holds tens of thousands of clones, with about nine tenths as singletons. Input material: blood. Receptors originate from a boy aged 5-17 years who was a control in a study of pediatric ulcerative colitis.

V gene TRBV4-3 combines with J gene TRBJ1-3; D is undetermined. V lost 0 bases, J lost 4 bases, and 7 bases lay in between. Per the germline V gene, CDR1 is LGHNA and CDR2 is YSLEER. This CDR3 contains 14 residues. The CDR3 region has the DNA TGCGCCAGCAGCCAAGAAGCATTAGGAAACACCATATATTTT. It is translated as CASSQEALGNTIYF.

This chain uses TRBV28 with TRBJ2-3; D remains unclear. The CDR3 totals 13 residues. V gave up 3 bases and J gave up 3 bases, with 7 bases separating them. Germline-derived CDR1 and CDR2 are MDHEN and SYDVKM. The DNA for the CDR3 is TGTGCCAGCAGTTTCGCTTGGACAGATACGCAGTATTTT. As protein: CASSFAWTDTQYF.

The rearrangement uses TRBV10-3 and TRBJ2-3, with D possibly TRBD2 on 6 matching bases. CDR1 is ENHRY, CDR2 SYGVKD, per germline. The V gene lost 4 bases and the J gene lost 4 bases, with 12 bases spanning the gap. This CDR3 is 14 amino acids long. CDR3 DNA sequence: TGTGCCATCAGTGGCGGGGTAGCTCCAGATACGCAGTATTTT. Translated: CAISGGVAPDTQYF.

V and J are TRBV7-9 and TRBJ1-5, with D perhaps TRBD1 (5 bases). Germline CDR1 is SEHNR and CDR2 is FQNEAQ (reference sequence). CDR3 size: 13 residues. Trimming left V 5 bases short and J 8 bases short, with 13 bases between. The CDR3 protein is CASSIGGKEPQHF. The CDR3 DNA reads as TGTGCCAGCAGCATTGGGGGGAAAGAGCCCCAGCATTTT.

This chain connects TRBV6-6 to TRBJ1-1; TRBD1 might be the D (5 bases). The CDR3 runs 15 residues. With 8 bases removed from V and 1 base from J, the gap between germline ends came to 17 bases. Germline-derived CDR1 and CDR2 are MNHNY and SVGAGI (reference sequence). CDR3 sequence reads: CASGLTGRGNTEAFF. CDR3 sequence (DNA): TGTGCCAGCGGGCTAACAGGTCGTGGGAACACTGAAGCTTTCTTT.

The V call is TRBV7-2, the J call TRBJ2-7; 8 bases are a match to TRBD2. Germline values: CDR1 SGHTA, CDR2 FQGNSA. The V gene end was trimmed by 5 bases and the J gene end by 3 bases; junction bases not matched to a gene: 6. The CDR3 length is 14 residues. CDR3 bases: TGTGCCAGCAGCCTCGGGGGGGCTTTCTACGAGCAGTACTTC. It codes for CASSLGGAFYEQYF.

The rearrangement links TRBV19 to TRBJ2-4; 7 nucleotides line up with TRBD1. The CDR3 is 19 amino acids. The V segment lost 3 bases and the J segment 0 bases; nucleotides outside the gene matches: 14. Germline CDR1 LNHDA, CDR2 SQIVND (reference sequence). This CDR3 is CASSMRSGTAKLAKNIQYF. CDR3 bases: TGTGCCAGTAGTATGCGATCCGGGACAGCCAAACTAGCCAAAAACATTCAGTACTTC.

This clone was recorded only once. The CDR3, as DNA: TGTGCCAGCAGCTTAGAGGTCCAGGGCGGCTACGAGCAGTACTTC. Protein: CASSLEVQGGYEQYF. The chain couples TRBV7-2 to TRBJ2-7, with a tentative D call TRBD1 (5 bases). This CDR3 comprises 15 residues. Germline-derived CDR1 and CDR2 are SGHTA and FQGNSA. Deletions cut 1 base from V and 3 bases from J, with 13 bases between.

V usage is TRBV29-1 and J usage is TRBJ1-2; no definite D call. In germline, CDR1 is SQVTM, CDR2 ANQGSEA. CDR3 length equals 15 residues. V was shortened by 5 bases and J by 3 bases, with 19 bases between the two germline ends. The CDR3: CSVTPASLGDYGYTF. In nucleotides, the CDR3 is TGCAGCGTTACTCCCGCATCCCTTGGAGACTATGGCTACACCTTC.

The rearrangement uses TRBV4-1 and TRBJ1-5; no firm D call. Germline lookup yields CDR1 MGHRA and CDR2 YSYEKL. Trimming shortened V by 3 bases and J by 6 bases, and 21 bases separated the two germline ends. The CDR3 is 17 amino acids. CDR3 sequence: CASSHYAAGSRGQPQHF. The CDR3 region has the DNA TGCGCCAGCAGCCACTACGCGGCGGGGAGTCGAGGTCAGCCCCAGCATTTT.

V is TRBV27 and J is TRBJ1-1; D gene ambiguous. V shed 4 bases and J shed 11 bases, with 20 bases lying between them. Germline V gene sequence: CDR1 MNHEY, CDR2 SMNVEV (reference sequence). The CDR3 loop spans 14 amino acids. CDR3 region: CASSSSGPGWWAFF. In nucleotides, the CDR3 is TGTGCCAGCAGTTCCTCCGGTCCCGGATGGTGGGCTTTCTTT.

This rearrangement joins TRBV6-6 to TRBJ2-7; a possible D gene is TRBD1 (5 bases). CDR3 length equals 13 residues. CDR1 MNHNY and CDR2 SVGAGI come from the germline V gene (reference sequence). The V end was cut by 4 bases, the J end by 2 bases, with 9 bases between. CDR3: CASSFTGAYEQYF. The DNA of the CDR3 is TGTGCCAGCAGTTTCACAGGTGCCTACGAGCAGTACTTC.

The V and J genes are TRBV18 and TRBJ1-4; 10 bases line up with TRBD1. The CDR3 is 16 residues long. The junction had 3 bases not matched to a gene; V was cut back by 5 bases and J by 0 bases. From germline, CDR1 is KGHSH and CDR2 LQKENI. CDR3 DNA: TGTGCCAGCTCATCCGGGACAGGGGCAACTAATGAAAAACTGTTTTTT. Encoded protein: CASSSGTGATNEKLFF.

V and J are TRBV7-9 and TRBJ1-1; D is undetermined. Germline CDR1 is SEHNR and CDR2 is FQNEAQ (reference sequence). Trimming shortened V by 5 bases and J by 0 bases, and 10 bases separated the two germline ends. This CDR3 comprises 14 residues. The CDR3 here is CASSNFQMNTEAFF. CDR3 nucleotides: TGTGCCAGCAGCAATTTCCAAATGAACACTGAAGCTTTCTTT.

This clone has just a few counts. J is TRBJ1-1 and V is TRBV2; D gene uncertain. V lost 4 bases and J lost 4, with 10 bases in between. The CDR3 is made up of 13 amino acids. From germline, CDR1 is SNHLY and CDR2 FYNNEI. The CDR3 coding sequence is TGTGCCAGCAGTGGGCTGAAGGGCACTGAAGCTTTCTTT. This encodes CASSGLKGTEAFF.

This chain links TRBV29-1 with TRBJ2-3; 10 nucleotides agree with TRBD2. V trimming: 2 bases; J trimming: 1 base; junction bases outside the gene matches: 3. This CDR3 has 15 amino acids. Germline assignment: CDR1 SQVTM and CDR2 ANQGSEA. For the CDR3, the DNA is TGCAGCGTTGAACCTAGCGGGAGACGCACAGATACGCAGTATTTT. It yields the protein CSVEPSGRRTDTQYF.

The V call is TRBV6-5, the J call TRBJ1-1; D is unresolved. The CDR3 length is 15 residues. The germline CDR1 and CDR2 sequences are MNHEY and SVGAGI. Trimming removed 6 bases from V and 5 bases from J, with 19 bases in between. The CDR3 DNA reads TGTGCCAGCAGCTCCGAGGGCGGGGAAGGAACTGAAGCTTTCTTT. It codes for CASSSEGGEGTEAFF.

The chain employs TRBV11-2 and TRBJ1-3; D is uncertain. The germline V gene has CDR1 SGHAT and CDR2 FQNNGV. Trimming cost V 0 bases and J 3 bases, with 9 bases left between them. There are 15 residues in the CDR3. The CDR3 sequence: CASSLETGFGNTIYF. DNA of the CDR3: TGTGCCAGCAGCTTAGAAACGGGATTTGGAAACACCATATATTTT.

V gene TRBV11-2 combines with J gene TRBJ2-2; D call uncertain. Trimming left V 1 base short and J 6 bases short, with 6 bases between. This CDR3 contains 13 residues. The germline CDR1 and CDR2 sequences are SGHAT and FQNNGV. The CDR3 loop reads CASSLVGAGELFF. The CDR3 bases are TGTGCCAGCAGCTTAGTTGGAGCCGGGGAGCTGTTTTTT.

This rearrangement joins TRBV4-1 to TRBJ2-7; a possible D gene is TRBD2 (6 bases). V dropped 4 bases and J dropped 2 bases, with 15 bases sitting between them. The CDR3 spans 15 residues. Germline V lookup: CDR1 MGHRA, CDR2 YSYEKL. The CDR3 nucleotides are TGCGCCAGCAGCCGAGGGACTTCCATTACCTACGAGCAGTACTTC. Its translation: CASSRGTSITYEQYF.

The gene calls are TRBV27 and TRBJ2-3; D remains ambiguous. Between the trimmed V and J ends, which lost 6 bases and 7 bases, there was a span of 8 bases. The CDR3 is made up of 11 amino acids. Germline CDR1 reads MNHEY; CDR2 reads SMNVEV (reference sequence). DNA for the CDR3: TGTGCCAGCAGCGAAGGGAATACGCAGTATTTT. Residues: CASSEGNTQYF.

The table lists this clone with a few counts. This rearrangement joins TRBV18 to TRBJ1-5, with D maybe TRBD1 (6 bases). Germline loops: CDR1 KGHSH, CDR2 LQKENI. Trimming took off 2 bases at V and 6 bases at J, with 14 bases between the two ends. This CDR3 region has 15 residues. In DNA form, the CDR3 reads TGTGCCAGCTCACCATCGGGGGGGGCAGGTCAGCCCCAGCATTTT. Protein: CASSPSGGAGQPQHF.

This clone was found once. CDR3 region: CASRTYRGRHYGYTF. CDR3 nucleotide sequence: TGTGCCAGCAGGACCTACAGGGGACGACACTATGGCTACACCTTC. The rearrangement joins TRBV27 to TRBJ1-2, with 7 bases identical to TRBD1. Germline-derived CDR1 and CDR2 are MNHEY and SMNVEV (reference sequence). The CDR3 contains 15 residues. J gave up 3 bases and V 6 bases, and 10 bases lay outside the gene matches.

This rearrangement joins TRBV30 to TRBJ1-6, with unresolved D. The CDR3 is made up of 17 amino acids. V lost 5 bases to trimming and J lost 7 bases, with 24 bases between them. The germline V gene has CDR1 GTSNPN and CDR2 SVGIG (reference sequence). DNA for the CDR3: TGTGCCTGGGATATGAGGACCGTTCCTAAGAACAATTCACCCCTCCACTTT. Its translation: CAWDMRTVPKNNSPLHF.

CDR3 in DNA: TGTGCCAGCAGCTTAGGGTGGGCGGGAGCTTCGGGCGAGCAGTACTTC. This gives the protein CASSLGWAGASGEQYF. The chain employs TRBV11-2 and TRBJ2-7, with 7 nucleotides matching TRBD2. CDR1 and CDR2 (germline): SGHAT, FQNNGV. The junction had 12 bases not matched to a gene; V was cut back by 1 base and J by 6 bases. The CDR3 has 16 residues.

CDR3 DNA sequence: TGTGCCAGCATTAGAGATGAGGGCCCGTACGAGCAGTACTTC. Translated, it gives CASIRDEGPYEQYF. The J gene is TRBJ2-7, the V gene TRBV6-6; D might be TRBD2 (5 bases). CDR3 length: 14 residues. The germline V gene has CDR1 MNHNY and CDR2 SVGAGI (reference sequence). V lost 7 bases to trimming and J lost 4 bases, with 17 bases between them.

This chain links TRBV19 with TRBJ2-1; 9 bases match TRBD1. The CDR3 length is 13 residues. The J segment lost 9 bases and the V segment lost 5 bases, leaving 5 bases of the junction unmatched. Germline loops: CDR1 LNHDA, CDR2 SQIVND (reference sequence). The CDR3 DNA follows: TGTGCCAGTAGTCCGACAGGGGGAGGTGAGCAGTTCTTC. Encoded protein: CASSPTGGGEQFF.

The gene calls are TRBV13 and TRBJ2-1, with 11 bases identical to TRBD2. V dropped 4 bases and J dropped 5; count of bases not matched to a gene: 19. Germline V gene lookup returns CDR1 PRHDT and CDR2 FYEKMQ (reference sequence). There are 20 residues in the CDR3. Here the CDR3 reads CASSSTSFFVTSGEDNEQFF. In DNA form, the CDR3 reads TGTGCCAGCAGCTCCACGTCCTTCTTTGTGACTAGCGGGGAAGACAATGAGCAGTTCTTC. Variable domain in full (rest from reference TRBV13 and TRBJ2-1): AAGVIQSPRHLIKEKRETATLKCYPIPRHDTVYWYQQGPGQDPQFLISFYEKMQSDKGSIPDRFSAQQFSDYHSELNMSSLELGDSALYFCASSSTSFFVTSGEDNEQFFGPGTRLTVL.

The genes are TRBV5-6 and TRBJ1-2; weak D call: TRBD1 (5 bases). The length of the CDR3 is 13 residues. V lost 5 bases, J lost 4 bases, and 12 bases lay in between. CDR1 and CDR2 (germline): SGHDT, YYEEEE. The CDR3 DNA reads TGTGCCAGCAGACCCGGGACGGTCTATGGCTACACCTTC. It translates to CASRPGTVYGYTF.

The V and J genes are TRBV18 and TRBJ2-5; perhaps D is TRBD1 or TRBD2 (6 bases each). Deletions cut 5 bases from V and 0 bases from J, with 16 bases between. CDR1 is KGHSH and CDR2 is LQKENI in the germline V gene. CDR3 size: 16 residues. The CDR3 loop reads CASSGLARGYQETQYF. CDR3 bases: TGTGCCAGCTCAGGCCTAGCGAGGGGGTACCAAGAGACCCAGTACTTC.

The V call is TRBV25-1, the J call TRBJ2-7; D not resolved. Trimming removed 2 bases from V and 2 bases from J, with 16 bases in between. There are 16 residues in the CDR3. Germline CDR1 reads MGHDK; CDR2 reads SYGVNS. The CDR3 DNA reads as TGTGCCAGCAGTGAAGCACTTGAGACGGTTACCTACGAGCAGTACTTC. Amino acid sequence: CASSEALETVTYEQYF.

The J gene is TRBJ2-7, the V gene TRBV30, with TRBD1 as a possible D gene (5 bases). The germline gives CDR1 GTSNPN, CDR2 SVGIG (reference sequence). The CDR3 length is 11 residues. The germline V and J ends were trimmed by 0 bases and 6 bases, with 6 bases remaining between them. The CDR3 spells CAWSVGPEQYF. CDR3 nucleotide sequence: TGTGCCTGGAGTGTGGGGCCCGAGCAGTACTTC. The entire variable domain, with the rest obtained from reference TRBV30 and TRBJ2-7, is as follows: SQTIHQWPATLVQPVGSPLSLECTVEGTSNPNLYWYRQAAGRGLQLLFYSVGIGQISSEVPQNLSASRPQDRQFILSSKKLLLSDSGFYLCAWSVGPEQYFGPGTRLTVT.